This T cell receptor beta chain comes out of a study of immune reconstitution after stem cell transplant in scleroderma (TCRdb year 2017). Library method: RT-PCR. The sequencer was an Illumina MiSeq. TCRdb's own reprocessing of the public reads used fastp at Q25 and MiXCR and kept productive beta chains. A single entry per CDR3 protein holds the most common genes and DNA from its merged rows. Counted in this sample were more than 2,000 distinct CDR3 sequences; about a tenth of them appeared once. The ten largest clones add up to 28% of the sample. This clonotype was picked up a small number of times. Its antigen specificity is not known. No much larger clone exists at a distance of one base, and base qualities are not known. The biological material was taken before or after autologous hematopoietic stem cell transplantation (not recorded which). The TCR was taken from a female donor with systemic sclerosis.

The CDR3 region has the sequence CSAGTGLRGGTGELFF. The bases read TGCAGTGCTGGGACGGGGTTGCGGGGGGGCACCGGGGAGCTGTTTTTT. This sequence uses TRBV20-1 and TRBJ2-2, and 9 junctional nucleotides match TRBD2. V loses 5 bases at its end and J loses 4 bases; junction bases beyond the gene matches: 11. Taken from cysteine to phenylalanine, the CDR3 has 16 residues. Only the CDR3 portion is preserved as DNA: 48 bases, with reading frame beginning at the first base. Via the germline V gene (reference sequence), CDR1 is DFQATT and CDR2 SNEGSKA.